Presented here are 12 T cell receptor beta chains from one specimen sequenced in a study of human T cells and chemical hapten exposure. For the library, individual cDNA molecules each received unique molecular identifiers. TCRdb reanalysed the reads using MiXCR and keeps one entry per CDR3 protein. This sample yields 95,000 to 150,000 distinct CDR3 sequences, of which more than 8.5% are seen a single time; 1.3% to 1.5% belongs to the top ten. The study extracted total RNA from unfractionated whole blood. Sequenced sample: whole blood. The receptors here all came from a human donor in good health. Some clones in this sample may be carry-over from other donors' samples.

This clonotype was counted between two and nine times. The chain's CDR3 is CSARDLSGGPWDETQYF. CDR3 coding DNA: TGCAGTGCTAGAGATCTTAGCGGGGGGCCCTGGGACGAGACCCAGTACTTC. The gene calls are TRBV20-1 and TRBJ2-5; 10 nucleotides match TRBD2. This CDR3 contains 17 residues. V shed 0 bases, J shed 5 bases, and the junction held 12 bases outside the gene matches. The germline V gene has CDR1 DFQATT and CDR2 SNEGSKA (reference sequence).

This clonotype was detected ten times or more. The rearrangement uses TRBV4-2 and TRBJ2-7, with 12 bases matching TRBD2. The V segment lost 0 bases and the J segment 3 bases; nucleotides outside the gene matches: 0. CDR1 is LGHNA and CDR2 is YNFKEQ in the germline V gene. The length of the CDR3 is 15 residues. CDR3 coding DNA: TGTGCCAGCAGCCAAGAGACTAGCGGGAGCTACGAGCAGTACTTC. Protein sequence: CASSQETSGSYEQYF.

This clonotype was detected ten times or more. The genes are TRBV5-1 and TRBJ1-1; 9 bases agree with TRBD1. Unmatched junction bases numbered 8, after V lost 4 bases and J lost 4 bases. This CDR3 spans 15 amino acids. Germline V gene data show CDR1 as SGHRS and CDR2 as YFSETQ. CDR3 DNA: TGCGCCAGCAGCACGGACAGGGGCTCGGCCACTGAAGCTTTCTTT. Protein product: CASSTDRGSATEAFF. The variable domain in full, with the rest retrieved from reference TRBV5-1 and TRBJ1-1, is KAGVTQTPRYLIKTRGQQVTLSCSPISGHRSVSWYQQTPGQGLQFLFEYFSETQRNKGNFPGRFSGRQFSNSRSEMNVSTLELGDSALYLCASSTDRGSATEAFFGQGTRLTVV.

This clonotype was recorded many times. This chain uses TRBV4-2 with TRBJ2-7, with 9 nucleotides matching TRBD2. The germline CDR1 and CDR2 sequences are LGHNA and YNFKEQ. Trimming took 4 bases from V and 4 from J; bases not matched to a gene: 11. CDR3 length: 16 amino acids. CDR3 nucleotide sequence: TGTGCCAGCAGCCTACGTATTAGCGGGAGTAGGTACGAGCAGTACTTC. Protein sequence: CASSLRISGSRYEQYF.

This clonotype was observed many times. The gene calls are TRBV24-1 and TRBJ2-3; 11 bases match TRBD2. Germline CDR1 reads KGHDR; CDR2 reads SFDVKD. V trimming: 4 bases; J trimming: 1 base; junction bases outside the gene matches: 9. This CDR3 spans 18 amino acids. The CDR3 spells CATSESSGRSYGTDTQYF. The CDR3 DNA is TGTGCCACCAGTGAGTCTAGCGGGAGGTCCTATGGCACAGATACGCAGTATTTT.

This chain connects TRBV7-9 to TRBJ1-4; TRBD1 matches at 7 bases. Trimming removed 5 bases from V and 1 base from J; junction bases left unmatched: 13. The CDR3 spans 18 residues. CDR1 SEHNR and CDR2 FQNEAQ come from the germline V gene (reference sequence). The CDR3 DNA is TGTGCCAGCAGCCGCCCTCAGGGGGAGCCCAGAACTAATGAAAAACTGTTTTTT. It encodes CASSRPQGEPRTNEKLFF.

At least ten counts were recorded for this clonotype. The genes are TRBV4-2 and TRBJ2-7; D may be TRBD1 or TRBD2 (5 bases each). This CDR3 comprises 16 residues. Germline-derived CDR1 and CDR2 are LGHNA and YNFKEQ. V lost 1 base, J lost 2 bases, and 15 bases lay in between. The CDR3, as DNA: TGTGCCAGCAGCCAAGCCCGAGGGGCGGAGGCCTACGAGCAGTACTTC. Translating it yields CASSQARGAEAYEQYF.

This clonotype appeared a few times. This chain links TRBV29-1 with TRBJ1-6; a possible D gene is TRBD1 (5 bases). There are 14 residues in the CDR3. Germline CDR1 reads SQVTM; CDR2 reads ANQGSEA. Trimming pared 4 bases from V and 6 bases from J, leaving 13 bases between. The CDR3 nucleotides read TGCAGCGTTGCGGACCTTGGGGCTAATTCACCCCTCCACTTT. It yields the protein CSVADLGANSPLHF.

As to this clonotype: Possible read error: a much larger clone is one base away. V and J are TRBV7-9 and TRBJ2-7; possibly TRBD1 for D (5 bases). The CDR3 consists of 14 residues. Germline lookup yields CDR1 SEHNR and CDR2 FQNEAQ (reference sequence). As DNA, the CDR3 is TGTGCCAGCAGCGTAGGGGAAGCGTCCTACGGGCAGTACTTC. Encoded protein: CASSVGEASYGQYF.

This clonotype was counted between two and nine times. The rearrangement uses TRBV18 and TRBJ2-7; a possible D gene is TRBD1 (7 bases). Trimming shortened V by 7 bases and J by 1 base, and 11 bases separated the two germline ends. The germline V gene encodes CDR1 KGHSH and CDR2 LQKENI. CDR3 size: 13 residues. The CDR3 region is CASWGDSSYEQYF. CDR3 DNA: TGTGCCAGCTGGGGGGACAGTTCCTACGAGCAGTACTTC.

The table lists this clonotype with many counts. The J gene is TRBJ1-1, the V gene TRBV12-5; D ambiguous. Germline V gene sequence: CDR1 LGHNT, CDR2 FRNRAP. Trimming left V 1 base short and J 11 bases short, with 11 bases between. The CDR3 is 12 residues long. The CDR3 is CASGLAKRAAFF. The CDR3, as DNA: TGTGCTAGTGGTTTGGCAAAGCGGGCCGCTTTCTTT.

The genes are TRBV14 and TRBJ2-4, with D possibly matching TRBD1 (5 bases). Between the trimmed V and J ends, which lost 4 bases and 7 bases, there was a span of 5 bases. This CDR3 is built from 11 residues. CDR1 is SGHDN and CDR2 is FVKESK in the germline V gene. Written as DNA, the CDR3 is TGTGCCAGCAGCCCAGGGAACATTCAGTACTTC. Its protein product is CASSPGNIQYF.